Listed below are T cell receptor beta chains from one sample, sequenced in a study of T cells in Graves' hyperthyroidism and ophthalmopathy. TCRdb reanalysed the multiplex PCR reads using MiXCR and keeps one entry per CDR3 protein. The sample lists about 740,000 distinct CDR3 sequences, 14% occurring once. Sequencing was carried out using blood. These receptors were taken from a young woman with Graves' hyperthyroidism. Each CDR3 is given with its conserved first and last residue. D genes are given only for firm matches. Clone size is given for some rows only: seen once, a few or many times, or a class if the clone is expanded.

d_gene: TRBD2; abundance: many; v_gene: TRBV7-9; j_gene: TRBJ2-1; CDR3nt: TGTGCCAGCAGCTTACTAGCGGGAGTAACTTACAATGAGCAGTTCTTC; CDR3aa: CASSLLAGVTYNEQFF
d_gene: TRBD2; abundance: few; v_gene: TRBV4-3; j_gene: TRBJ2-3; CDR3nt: TGCGCCAGCAGCCAGGGTAGCGGGCTCGGGGATACGCAGTATTTT; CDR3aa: CASSQGSGLGDTQYF
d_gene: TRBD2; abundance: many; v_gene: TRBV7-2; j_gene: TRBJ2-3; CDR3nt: TGTGCCAGCAGCTTAGTGACTAGCGGGTGGAGCGGAGATACGCAGTATTTT; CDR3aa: CASSLVTSGWSGDTQYF
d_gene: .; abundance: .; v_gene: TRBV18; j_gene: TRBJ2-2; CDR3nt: TGTGCCAGCTCACCGCCTAAGGGTCCCGGGGAGCTGTTTTTT; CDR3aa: CASSPPKGPGELFF
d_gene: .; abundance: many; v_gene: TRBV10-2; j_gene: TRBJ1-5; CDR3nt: TGCGCCAGCAGTGAGGCGGCACGAGTAGGCAATCAGCCCCAGCATTTT; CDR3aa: CASSEAARVGNQPQHF
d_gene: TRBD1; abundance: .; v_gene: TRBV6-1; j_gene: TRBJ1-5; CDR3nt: TGTGCCAGCAGTGTTCAAACAGGGGGCTATCAGCCCCAGCATTTT; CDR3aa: CASSVQTGGYQPQHF
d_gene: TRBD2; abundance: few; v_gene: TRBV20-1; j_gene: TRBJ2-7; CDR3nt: TGCAGTGCTAGGTCGGCTAGCGGGAGTAAGCAGTACTTC; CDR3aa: CSARSASGSKQYF
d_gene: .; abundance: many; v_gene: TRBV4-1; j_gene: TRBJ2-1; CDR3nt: TGCGCCAGCAGCGTAGTCATGGGGGCGGGGGATGAGCAGTTCTTC; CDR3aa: CASSVVMGAGDEQFF
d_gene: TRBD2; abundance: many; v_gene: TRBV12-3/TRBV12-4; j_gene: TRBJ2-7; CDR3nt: TGTGCCAGCAGTTTAGTCCCCCCTAATAGCGGGACCTACGAGCAGTACTTC; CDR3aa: CASSLVPPNSGTYEQYF
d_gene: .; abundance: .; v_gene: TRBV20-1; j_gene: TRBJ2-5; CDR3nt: TGCAGTGCTAGTTTCGAGTTGACTCCCTCAAATCAAGAGACCCAGTACTTC; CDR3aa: CSASFELTPSNQETQYF
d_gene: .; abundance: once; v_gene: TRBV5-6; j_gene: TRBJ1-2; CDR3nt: TGTGCCAGCAGCTTTAAATTGGACAACTATGGCTACACCTTC; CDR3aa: CASSFKLDNYGYTF
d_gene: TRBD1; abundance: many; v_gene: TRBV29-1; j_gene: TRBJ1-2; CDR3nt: TGCAGCGTTATGGTCGCCAGGGGGCCTAGGAACTATGGCTACACCTTC; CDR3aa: CSVMVARGPRNYGYTF
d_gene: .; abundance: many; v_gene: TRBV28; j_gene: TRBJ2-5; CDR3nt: TGTGCCAGCAGTGGGACCCCCCGGTGGGCCCAGTACTTC; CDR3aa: CASSGTPRWAQYF
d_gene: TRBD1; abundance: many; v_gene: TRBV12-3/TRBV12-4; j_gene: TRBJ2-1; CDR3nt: TGTGCCAGCAGTTTAGACAGGGGGAATTACAATGAGCAGTTCTTC; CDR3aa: CASSLDRGNYNEQFF
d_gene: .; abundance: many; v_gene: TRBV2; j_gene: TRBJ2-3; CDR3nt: TGTGCCAGCAGTGAAGCCTGGAGGAGCACAGATACGCAGTATTTT; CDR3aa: CASSEAWRSTDTQYF
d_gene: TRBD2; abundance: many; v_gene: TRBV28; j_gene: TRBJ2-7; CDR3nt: TGTGCCAGCAGCACCCCGTCTCCCAGTCAGGCCACTCTAGCGGGAGGCTACGAGCAGTACTTC; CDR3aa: CASSTPSPSQATLAGGYEQYF
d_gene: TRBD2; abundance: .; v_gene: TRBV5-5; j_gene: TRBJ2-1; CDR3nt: TGTGCCAGCAGCTTTCCCACCCTAGGACTAGCCTACAATGAGCAGTTCTTC; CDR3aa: CASSFPTLGLAYNEQFF
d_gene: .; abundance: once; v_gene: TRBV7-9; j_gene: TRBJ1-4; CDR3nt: TGTGCCAGCAGCTTCGGGGGGTTTGGGGAAAAACTGTTTTTT; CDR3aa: CASSFGGFGEKLFF
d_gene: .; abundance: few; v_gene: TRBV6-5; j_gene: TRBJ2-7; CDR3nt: TGTGCCAGCAGCACCCGGAGGAGCTCCTACGAGCAGTACTTC; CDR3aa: CASSTRRSSYEQYF
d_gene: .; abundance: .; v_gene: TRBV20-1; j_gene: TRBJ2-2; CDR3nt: TGCAGTGCTAACCAGGGGGGGGGGACCGGGGAGCTGTTTTTT; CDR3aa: CSANQGGGTGELFF
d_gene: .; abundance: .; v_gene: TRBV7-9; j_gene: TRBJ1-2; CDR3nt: TGTGCCAGCAGCTTTCCCAGGGGCGGCTACACCTTC; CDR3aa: CASSFPRGGYTF
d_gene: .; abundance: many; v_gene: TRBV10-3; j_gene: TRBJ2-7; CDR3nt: TGTGCCATCAGTGAGACCGATCTGTCCAGGGGTGCTTCCTACGAGCAGTACTTC; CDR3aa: CAISETDLSRGASYEQYF
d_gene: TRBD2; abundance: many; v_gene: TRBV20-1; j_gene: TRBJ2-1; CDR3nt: TGCAGTGCTAGATCGGGACTAGCGGGAGCAACCTACAATGAGCAGTTCTTC; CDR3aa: CSARSGLAGATYNEQFF
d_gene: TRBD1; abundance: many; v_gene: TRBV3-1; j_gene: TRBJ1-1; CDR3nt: TGTGCCAGCAGCCATACACGGACAGGGCCTGAAGCTTTCTTT; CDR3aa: CASSHTRTGPEAFF
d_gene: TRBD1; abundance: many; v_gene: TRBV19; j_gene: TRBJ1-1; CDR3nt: TGTGCCAGTAGTGAGTGGACAGGGGGCCGCACTGAAGCTTTCTTT; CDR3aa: CASSEWTGGRTEAFF
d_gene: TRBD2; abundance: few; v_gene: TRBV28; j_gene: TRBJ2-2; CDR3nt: TGTGCCAGCAGTTTATTTGCGGGAGTAGGGACCGGGGAGCTGTTTTTT; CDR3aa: CASSLFAGVGTGELFF
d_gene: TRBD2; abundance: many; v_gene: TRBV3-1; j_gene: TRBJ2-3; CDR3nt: TGTGCCAGCAGCCAGGAACTAGCGGGGCTTAGCACAGATACGCAGTATTTT; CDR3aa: CASSQELAGLSTDTQYF
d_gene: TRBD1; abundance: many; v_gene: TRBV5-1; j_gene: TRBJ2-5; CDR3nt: TGCGCCAGCAGCTCGCAAACAGGGGGCACAGAGACCCAGTACTTC; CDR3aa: CASSSQTGGTETQYF
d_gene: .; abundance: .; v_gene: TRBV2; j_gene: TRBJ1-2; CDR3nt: TGTGCCAGCAGTGAAGTACCGGGTCCCTATGGCTACACCTTC; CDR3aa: CASSEVPGPYGYTF
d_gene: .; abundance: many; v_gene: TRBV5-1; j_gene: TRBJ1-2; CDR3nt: TGCGCCAGCAGCTTGGAATCAGGGACTGGCTACACCTTC; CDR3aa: CASSLESGTGYTF
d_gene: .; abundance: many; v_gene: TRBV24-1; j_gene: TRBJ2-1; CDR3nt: TGTGCCACCAGTGATCGCCCAGGGCGCTCCTACAATGAGCAGTTCTTC; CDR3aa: CATSDRPGRSYNEQFF
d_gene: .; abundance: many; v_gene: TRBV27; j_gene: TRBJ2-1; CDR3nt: TGTGCCAGCAGTTTTCTAGTAAGCTACAATGAGCAGTTCTTC; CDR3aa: CASSFLVSYNEQFF
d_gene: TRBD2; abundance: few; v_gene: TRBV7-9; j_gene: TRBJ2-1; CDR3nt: TGTGCCAGCAGCTTAGTATTGGGACGGGAGGATGAGCAGTTCTTC; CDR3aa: CASSLVLGREDEQFF
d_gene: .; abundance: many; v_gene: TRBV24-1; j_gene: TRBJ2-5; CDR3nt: TGTGCCACCAGTGAGGCCAGGGAGCTTCAAGAGACCCAGTACTTC; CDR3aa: CATSEARELQETQYF
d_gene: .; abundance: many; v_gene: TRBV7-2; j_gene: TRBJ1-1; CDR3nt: TGTGCCAGCAGCTTACGGTGGGACACTGAAGCTTTCTTT; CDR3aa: CASSLRWDTEAFF
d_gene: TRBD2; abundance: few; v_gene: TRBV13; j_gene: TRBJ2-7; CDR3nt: TGTGCCAGCAGCACTAGGGTAGCGGGAGATCTCTACGAGCAGTGCTTC; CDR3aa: CASSTRVAGDLYEQCF
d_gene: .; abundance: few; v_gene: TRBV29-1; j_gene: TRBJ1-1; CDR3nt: TGCAGCGGCTCGGGTGGCCAGGCGAACACTGAAGCTTTCTTT; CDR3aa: CSGSGGQANTEAFF
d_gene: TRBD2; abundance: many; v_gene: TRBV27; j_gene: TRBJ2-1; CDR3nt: TGTGCCAGCAGTTTTCTAGCGGGGAACAATGAGCAGTTCTTC; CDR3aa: CASSFLAGNNEQFF
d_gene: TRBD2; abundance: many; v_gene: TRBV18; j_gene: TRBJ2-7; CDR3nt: TGTGCCAGCTCACCAGGGACTAGCGGTACCTACGAGCAGTACTTC; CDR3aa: CASSPGTSGTYEQYF